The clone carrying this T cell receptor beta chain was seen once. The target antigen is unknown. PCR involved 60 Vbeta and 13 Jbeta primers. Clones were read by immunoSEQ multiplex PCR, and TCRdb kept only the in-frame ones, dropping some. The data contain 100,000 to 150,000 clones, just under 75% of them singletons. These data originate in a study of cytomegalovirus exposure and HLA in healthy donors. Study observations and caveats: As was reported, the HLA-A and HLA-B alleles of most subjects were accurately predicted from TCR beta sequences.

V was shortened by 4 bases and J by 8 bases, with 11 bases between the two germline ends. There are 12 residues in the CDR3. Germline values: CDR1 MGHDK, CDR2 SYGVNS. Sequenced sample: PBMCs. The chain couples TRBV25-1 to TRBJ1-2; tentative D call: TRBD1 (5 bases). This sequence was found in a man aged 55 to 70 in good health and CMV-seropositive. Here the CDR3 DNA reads TGTGCCAGCAGTGGGACATTCGGAGGCTACACCTTC. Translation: CASSGTFGGYTF.